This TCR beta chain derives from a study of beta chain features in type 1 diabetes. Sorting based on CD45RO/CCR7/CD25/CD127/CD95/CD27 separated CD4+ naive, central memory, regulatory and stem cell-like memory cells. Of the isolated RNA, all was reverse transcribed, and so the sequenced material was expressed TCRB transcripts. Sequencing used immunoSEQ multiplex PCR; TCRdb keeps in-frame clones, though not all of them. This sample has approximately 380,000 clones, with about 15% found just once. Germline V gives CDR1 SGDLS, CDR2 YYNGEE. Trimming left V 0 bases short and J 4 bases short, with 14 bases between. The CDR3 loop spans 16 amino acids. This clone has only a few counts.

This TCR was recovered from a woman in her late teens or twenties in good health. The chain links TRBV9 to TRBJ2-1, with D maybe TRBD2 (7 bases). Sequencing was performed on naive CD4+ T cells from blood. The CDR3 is CASSVAGRGGYNEQFF. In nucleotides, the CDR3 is TGTGCCAGCAGCGTAGCGGGGAGGGGGGGTTACAATGAGCAGTTCTTC.